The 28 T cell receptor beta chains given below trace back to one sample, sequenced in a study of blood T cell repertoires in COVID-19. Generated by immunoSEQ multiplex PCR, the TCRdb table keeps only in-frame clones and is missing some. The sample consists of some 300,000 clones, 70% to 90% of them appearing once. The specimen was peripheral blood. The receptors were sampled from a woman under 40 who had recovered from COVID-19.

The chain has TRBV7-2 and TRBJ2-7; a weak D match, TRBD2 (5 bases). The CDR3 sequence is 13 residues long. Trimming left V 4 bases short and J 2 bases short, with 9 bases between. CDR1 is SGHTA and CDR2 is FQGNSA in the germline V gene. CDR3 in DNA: TGTGCCAGCAGCTCCGTCGGGGCCTACGAGCAGTACTTC. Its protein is CASSSVGAYEQYF.

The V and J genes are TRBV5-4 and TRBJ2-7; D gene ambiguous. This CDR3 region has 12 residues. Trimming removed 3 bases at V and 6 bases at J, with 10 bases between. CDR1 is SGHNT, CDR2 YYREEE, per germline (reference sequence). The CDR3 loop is CASSSVGGEQYF. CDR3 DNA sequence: TGTGCCAGCAGCTCCGTCGGCGGCGAGCAGTACTTC.

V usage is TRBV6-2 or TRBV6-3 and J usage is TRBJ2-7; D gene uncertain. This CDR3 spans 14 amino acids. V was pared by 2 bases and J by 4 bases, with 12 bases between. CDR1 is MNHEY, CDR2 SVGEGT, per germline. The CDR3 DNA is TGTGCCAGCAGTTACCGCCGGTCGAGTTACGAGCAGTACTTC. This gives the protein CASSYRRSSYEQYF.

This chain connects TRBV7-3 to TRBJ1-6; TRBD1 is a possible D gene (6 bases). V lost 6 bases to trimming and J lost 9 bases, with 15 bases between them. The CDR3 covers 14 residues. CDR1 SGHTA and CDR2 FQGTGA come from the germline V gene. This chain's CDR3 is CASSQGSKGSPLHF. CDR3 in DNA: TGTGCCAGCAGTCAGGGGTCCAAGGGTTCACCCCTCCACTTT.

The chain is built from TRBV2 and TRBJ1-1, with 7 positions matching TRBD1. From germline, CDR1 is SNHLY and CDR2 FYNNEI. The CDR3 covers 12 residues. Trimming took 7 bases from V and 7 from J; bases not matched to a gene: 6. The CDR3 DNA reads TGTGCCAGCACCGGGACAGAGAGTGAAGCTTTCTTT. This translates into CASTGTESEAFF.

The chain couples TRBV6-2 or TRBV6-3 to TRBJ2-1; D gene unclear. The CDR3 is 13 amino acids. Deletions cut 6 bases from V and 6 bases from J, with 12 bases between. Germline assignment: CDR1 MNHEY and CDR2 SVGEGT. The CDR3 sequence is CASSNYGSNEQFF. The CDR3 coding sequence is TGTGCCAGCAGCAATTACGGGTCCAATGAGCAGTTCTTC.

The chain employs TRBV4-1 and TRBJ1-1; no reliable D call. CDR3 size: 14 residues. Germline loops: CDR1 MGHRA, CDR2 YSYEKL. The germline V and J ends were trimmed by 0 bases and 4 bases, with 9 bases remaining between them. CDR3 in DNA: TGCGCCAGCAGCCAAGAGGAGTTGCGCACTGAAGCTTTCTTT. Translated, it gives CASSQEELRTEAFF.

CDR3 sequence (DNA): TGTGCCAGCAGTTCTGGGCACCGGGACAGGGTCCAGCCCCAGCATTTT. It yields the protein CASSSGHRDRVQPQHF. This chain links TRBV28 with TRBJ1-5; 9 bases align to TRBD1. The CDR3 runs 16 residues. The J segment lost 7 bases and the V segment lost 4 bases, leaving 11 bases of the junction unmatched. Looked up from germline, CDR1 is MDHEN and CDR2 is SYDVKM.

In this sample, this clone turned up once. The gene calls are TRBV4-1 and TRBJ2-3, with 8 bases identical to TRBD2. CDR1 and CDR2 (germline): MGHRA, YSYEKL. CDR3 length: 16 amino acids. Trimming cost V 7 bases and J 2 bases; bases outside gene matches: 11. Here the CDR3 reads CASNPSGGGYTDTQYF. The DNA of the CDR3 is TGCGCCAGCAATCCGTCGGGCGGGGGGTACACAGATACGCAGTATTTT.

Written as DNA, the CDR3 is TGTGCCAGCAGCTTATTCACGGTCCGGGGCACCGGGGAGCTGTTTTTT. This sequence encodes CASSLFTVRGTGELFF. The V call is TRBV11-1, the J call TRBJ2-2, with a tentative D call TRBD2 (5 bases). The CDR3 has 16 residues. The V end was cut by 2 bases, the J end by 4 bases, with 14 bases between. Per the germline V gene, CDR1 is SGHAT and CDR2 is FQDESV (reference sequence).

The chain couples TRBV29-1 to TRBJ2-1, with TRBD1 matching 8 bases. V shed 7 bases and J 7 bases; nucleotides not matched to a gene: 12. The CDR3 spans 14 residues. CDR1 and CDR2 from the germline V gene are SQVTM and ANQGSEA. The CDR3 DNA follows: TGCAGCGCCGTCCAGGGGGCTTCAGGGAATGAGCAGTTCTTC. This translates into CSAVQGASGNEQFF.

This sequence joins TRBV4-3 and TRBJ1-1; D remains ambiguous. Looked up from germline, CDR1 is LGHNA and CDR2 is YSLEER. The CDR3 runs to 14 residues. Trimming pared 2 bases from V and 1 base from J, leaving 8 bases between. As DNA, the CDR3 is TGCGCCAGCAGCCAATCCCAGGCGAACACTGAAGCTTTCTTT. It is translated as CASSQSQANTEAFF.

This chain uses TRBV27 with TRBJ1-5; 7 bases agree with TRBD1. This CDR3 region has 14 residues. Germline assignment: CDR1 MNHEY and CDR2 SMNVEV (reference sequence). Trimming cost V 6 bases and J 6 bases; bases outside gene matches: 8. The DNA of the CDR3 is TGTGCCAGCAGGGCCACAGGGGTCAGTCAGCCCCAGCATTTT. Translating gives CASRATGVSQPQHF.

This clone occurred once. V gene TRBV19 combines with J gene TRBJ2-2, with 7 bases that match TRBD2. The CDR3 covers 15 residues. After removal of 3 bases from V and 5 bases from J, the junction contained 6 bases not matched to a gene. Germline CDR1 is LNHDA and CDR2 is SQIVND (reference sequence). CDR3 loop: CASSMEKLATGELFF. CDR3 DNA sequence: TGTGCCAGTAGTATGGAAAAACTAGCGACCGGGGAGCTGTTTTTT.

The CDR3 DNA follows: TGTGCCAGCAGCGTGAGACTAGCAGAGACCCAGTACTTC. This sequence encodes CASSVRLAETQYF. The chain has TRBV7-2 and TRBJ2-5, with TRBD2 matching 7 bases. Trimming took 5 bases from V and 4 from J; bases not matched to a gene: 4. Per germline, CDR1 SGHTA and CDR2 FQGNSA. The CDR3 has 13 residues.

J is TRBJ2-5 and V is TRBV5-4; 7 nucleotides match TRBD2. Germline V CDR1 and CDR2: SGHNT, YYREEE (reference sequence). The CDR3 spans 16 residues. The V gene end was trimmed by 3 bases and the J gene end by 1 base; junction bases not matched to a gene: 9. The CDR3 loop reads CASSWGGTTVQETQYF. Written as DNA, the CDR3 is TGTGCCAGCAGCTGGGGGGGTACTACCGTCCAAGAGACCCAGTACTTC.

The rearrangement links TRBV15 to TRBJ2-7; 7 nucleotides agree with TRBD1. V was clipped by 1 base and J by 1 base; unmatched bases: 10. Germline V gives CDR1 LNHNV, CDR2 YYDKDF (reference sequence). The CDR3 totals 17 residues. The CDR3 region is CATSRVKGAAESYEQYF. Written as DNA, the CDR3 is TGTGCCACCAGCAGAGTCAAGGGGGCGGCGGAGTCCTACGAGCAGTACTTC.

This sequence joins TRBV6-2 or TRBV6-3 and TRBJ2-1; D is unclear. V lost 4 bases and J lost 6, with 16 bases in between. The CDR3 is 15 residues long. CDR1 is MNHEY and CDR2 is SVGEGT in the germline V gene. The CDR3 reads CASSSTHPPPNEQFF. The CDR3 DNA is TGTGCCAGCAGTTCTACCCATCCCCCGCCCAATGAGCAGTTCTTC.

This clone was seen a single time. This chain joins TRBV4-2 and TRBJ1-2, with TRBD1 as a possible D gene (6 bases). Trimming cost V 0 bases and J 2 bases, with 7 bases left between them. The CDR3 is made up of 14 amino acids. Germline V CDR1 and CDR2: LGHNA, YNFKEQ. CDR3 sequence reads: CASSQDGQNYGYTF. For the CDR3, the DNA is TGTGCCAGCAGCCAAGACGGACAGAACTATGGCTACACCTTC.

CDR3 sequence reads: CASSQDQRTGNGYTF. The CDR3 region has the DNA TGCGCCAGCAGCCAAGATCAGAGGACAGGGAATGGCTACACCTTC. The rearrangement links TRBV4-3 to TRBJ1-2; 8 bases are a match to TRBD1. The germline V gene encodes CDR1 LGHNA and CDR2 YSLEER. This CDR3 is built from 15 residues. The V and J ends lost 0 bases and 6 bases, in that order; junction bases with no gene match: 6.

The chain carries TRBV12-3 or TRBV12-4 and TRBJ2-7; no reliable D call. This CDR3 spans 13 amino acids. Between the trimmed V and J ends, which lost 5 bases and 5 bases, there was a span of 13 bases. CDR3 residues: CASSPHEVDEQYF. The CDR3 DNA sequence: TGTGCCAGCAGTCCCCACGAGGTGGACGAGCAGTACTTC.

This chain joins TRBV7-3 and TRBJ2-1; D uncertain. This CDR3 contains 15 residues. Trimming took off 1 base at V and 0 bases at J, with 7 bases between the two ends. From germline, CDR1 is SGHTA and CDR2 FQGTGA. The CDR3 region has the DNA TGTGCCAGCAGCTTAAGTCCCGTCTCCTACAATGAGCAGTTCTTC. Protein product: CASSLSPVSYNEQFF.

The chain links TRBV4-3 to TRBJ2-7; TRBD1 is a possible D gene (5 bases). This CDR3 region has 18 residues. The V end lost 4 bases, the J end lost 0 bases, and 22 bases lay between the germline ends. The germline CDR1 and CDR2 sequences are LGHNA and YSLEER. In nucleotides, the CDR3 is TGCGCCAGCAGCCCCAAGTGGCGTGACGTCAGGGACTCCTACGAGCAGTACTTC. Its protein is CASSPKWRDVRDSYEQYF.

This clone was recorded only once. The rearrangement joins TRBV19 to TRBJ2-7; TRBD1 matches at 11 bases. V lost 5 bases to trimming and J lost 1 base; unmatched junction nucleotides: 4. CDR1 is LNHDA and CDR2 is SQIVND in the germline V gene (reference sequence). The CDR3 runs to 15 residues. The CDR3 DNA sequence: TGTGCCAGTAGTTCCAGGGACAGGGGGTCCTACGAGCAGTACTTC. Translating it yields CASSSRDRGSYEQYF. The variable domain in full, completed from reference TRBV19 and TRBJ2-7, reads DGGITQSPKYLFRKEGQNVTLSCEQNLNHDAMYWYRQDPGQGLRLIYYSQIVNDFQKGDIAEGYSVSREKKESFPLTVTSAQKNPTAFYLCASSSRDRGSYEQYFGPGTRLTVT.

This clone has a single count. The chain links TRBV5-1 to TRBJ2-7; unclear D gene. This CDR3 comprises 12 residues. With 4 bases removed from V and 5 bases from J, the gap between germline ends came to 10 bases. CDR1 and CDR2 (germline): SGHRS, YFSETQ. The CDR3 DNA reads TGCGCCAGCAGCCGGGTAAGCGACGAGCAGTACTTC. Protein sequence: CASSRVSDEQYF.

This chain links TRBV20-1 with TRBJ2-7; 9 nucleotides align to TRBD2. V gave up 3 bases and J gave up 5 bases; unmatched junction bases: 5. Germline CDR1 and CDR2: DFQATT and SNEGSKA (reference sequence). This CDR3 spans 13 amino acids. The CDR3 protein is CSASQAGGNEQYF. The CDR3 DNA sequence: TGCAGTGCTAGTCAAGCGGGGGGTAACGAGCAGTACTTC.

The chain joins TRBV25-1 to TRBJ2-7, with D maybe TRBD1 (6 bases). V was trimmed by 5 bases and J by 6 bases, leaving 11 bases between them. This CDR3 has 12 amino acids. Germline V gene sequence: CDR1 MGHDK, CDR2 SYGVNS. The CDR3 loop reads CASSPGVGEQYF. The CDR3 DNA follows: TGTGCCAGCAGTCCAGGGGTGGGCGAGCAGTACTTC.

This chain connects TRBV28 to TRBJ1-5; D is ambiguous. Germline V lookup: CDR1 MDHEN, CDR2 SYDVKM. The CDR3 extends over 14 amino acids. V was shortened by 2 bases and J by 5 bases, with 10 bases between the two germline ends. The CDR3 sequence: CASSLQLPYQPQHF. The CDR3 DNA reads TGTGCCAGCAGTTTACAGTTACCTTATCAGCCCCAGCATTTT.